Detailed here is one T cell receptor (beta chain). Its cognate antigen is unknown. After isolation, RNA underwent reverse transcription to generate cDNA as the sequencing template. TCRdb's table, derived via immunoSEQ multiplex PCR, lists solely in-frame clones and lacks some. The data show about 160,000 clones, approximately 65% seen once. The length of the CDR3 is 12 residues. CDR1 and CDR2 (germline): SQVTM, ANQGSEA. The V and J ends lost 7 bases and 0 bases respectively, with 6 bases between them. These data originate in a study of CD8+ T cells in alopecia areata. Documented treatment: oral pan-JAK inhibitor, 5-10 mg twice daily. Study outcomes and limitations: For patients receiving tofacitinib, scalp clonality and expanded CD8+ clones among the top 100 significantly decreased. Persistence during tofacitinib was seen for many expanded lesional clones in scalp and blood.

The sequence derives from a human donor with alopecia areata. V and J are TRBV29-1 and TRBJ2-2; D gene unclear. The sequencing here drew on CD4+ T cells sorted from blood, taken at week 4, from a patient treated with tofacitinib. The CDR3 bases are TGCAGCGGAATTACGAACACCGGGGAGCTGTTTTTT. The encoded protein is CSGITNTGELFF.